A selection of T cell receptor beta chains follows, all from one sample in a study of shared clonotypes between healthy human individuals. Generated by immunoSEQ multiplex PCR, the TCRdb table keeps only in-frame clones and is missing some. The sample lists a few million clones, about nine tenths occurring once. The sequenced material came from naive CD4+ T cells from PBMCs. These receptors originate from a man younger than 30 in good health. Some clones in this sample may be carry-over from other donors' samples. CDR3s include the opening cysteine and the closing phenylalanine or tryptophan. The D gene is left open where the match is weak. Size values are once, few and many counts, or a class for expanded clones, and some rows have none.

TGTGCCAGCAGCTTATCAGCGGTCGAGCAGTTCTTC	CASSLSAVEQFF	.	.	TRBV7-9	TRBJ2-1
TGTGCCAGCAGCTTAGGAGACGGATACTCCTACGAGCAGTACTTC	CASSLGDGYSYEQYF	.	once	TRBV7-8	TRBJ2-7
TGTGCCAGCAGTGTACTAGCGGGAGTGGACGAGCAGTACTTC	CASSVLAGVDEQYF	TRBD2	once	TRBV2	TRBJ2-7
TGCGCCAGCAGCTTAAATAGACAGGCTAACTATGGCTACACCTTC	CASSLNRQANYGYTF	.	.	TRBV5-1	TRBJ1-2
TGCGCCAGCAGCTTCGAAGGGGGCGAGGCCCAGTACTTC	CASSFEGGEAQYF	TRBD1	.	TRBV5-1	TRBJ2-5
TGTGCCAGCAGTTTATCGACCGGGACGCTTGGAGCCTACGAGCAGTACTTC	CASSLSTGTLGAYEQYF	.	.	TRBV27	TRBJ2-7
TGTGCCAGCAGCCTGCAACCCGCCTACGAGCAGTACTTC	CASSLQPAYEQYF	.	.	TRBV14	TRBJ2-7
TGCGCCAGCACCTATCTTGGGGCCCAGTACTTC	CASTYLGAQYF	.	.	TRBV5-1	TRBJ2-5
TGTGCCAGCAGCTTAGTGCGGGAGGGGTACGAGCAGTACTTC	CASSLVREGYEQYF	TRBD2	.	TRBV11-2	TRBJ2-7
TGTGCCAGCAGTTCGACAGGGGATTCCTACGAGCAGTACTTC	CASSSTGDSYEQYF	TRBD1	.	TRBV28	TRBJ2-7
TGCGCCAGCAGCCAAACCCCGACTCGTGGAAACACCATATATTTT	CASSQTPTRGNTIYF	.	.	TRBV4-3	TRBJ1-3
TGTGCCAGCAGCTGGGGGACAGGGGAGAGAGGCTATGGCTACACCTTC	CASSWGTGERGYGYTF	TRBD1	.	TRBV5-4	TRBJ1-2
TGCAGCGTCCAATGGAACGAGGGCTACACCTTC	CSVQWNEGYTF	.	.	TRBV29-1	TRBJ1-2
TGTGCCAGCAGCCACAGGGGAACTAATGAAAAACTGTTTTTT	CASSHRGTNEKLFF	TRBD1	.	TRBV5-5	TRBJ1-4
TGTGCCTGGACAAGCAATGGTGAAAAACTGTTTTTT	CAWTSNGEKLFF	.	.	TRBV30	TRBJ1-4
TGCGCCAGCAGGTCAGCATGGACCGGGGAGCTGTTTTTT	CASRSAWTGELFF	.	.	TRBV10-1	TRBJ2-2
TGTGCCAGCAGCTTACGGACAGATACGCAGTATTTT	CASSLRTDTQYF	.	.	TRBV11-2	TRBJ2-3
TGTGCCAGCAGCTCGACAGGAACCACCGGGGAGCTGTTTTTT	CASSSTGTTGELFF	.	.	TRBV7-9	TRBJ2-2
TGCGCCAGCAGACAGACAGGGGCGTTCGAGGACAATGAGCAGTTCTTC	CASRQTGAFEDNEQFF	TRBD1	.	TRBV5-1	TRBJ2-1
TGTGCCAGCACCAGGACAGCGAACACTGAAGCTTTCTTT	CASTRTANTEAFF	.	.	TRBV6-6	TRBJ1-1
TGTGCCAGCAGTCCTGTGCCGCGGCGAGACCACCAAGAGACCCAGTACTTC	CASSPVPRRDHQETQYF	.	.	TRBV21-1	TRBJ2-5
TGTGCCAGCACCCTCAAGGGGGGATATGGGGGAGCTTTCTTT	CASTLKGGYGGAFF	.	.	TRBV28	TRBJ1-1
TGTGCCAGCAGAGGATCAGGGGGCTTCAACGCTTTCTTT	CASRGSGGFNAFF	TRBD1	.	TRBV6-5	TRBJ1-1
TGTGCCAGTAGTCGATATCGACAGGGCAATCAGCCCCAGCATTTT	CASSRYRQGNQPQHF	.	.	TRBV19	TRBJ1-5
TGTGCCAGCAGCTTAGAAGCCGGGTTCACCGGGGAGCTGTTTTTT	CASSLEAGFTGELFF	.	.	TRBV7-2	TRBJ2-2